Listed here is a single T cell receptor beta chain. CDR3 length: 13 amino acids. The germline CDR1 and CDR2 sequences are MNHNS and SASEGT. The trim removed 7 bases at V and 4 bases at J, leaving 4 bases unmatched. The table came from immunoSEQ multiplex PCR; TCRdb's copy has only in-frame clones and leaves some out. The data contain roughly 69,000 clones, roughly nine tenths of them singletons. The data stem from a study of OX40 agonist ivuxolimab in advanced cancers. Study as a whole: Ivuxolimab, an agonist antibody against OX40 (CD134), was given to patients.

This sequence was found in an adult with an advanced solid tumor such as melanoma, head and neck, liver or kidney cancer. The source material was CD4+ or CD8+ T cells sorted from blood, sampled in a trial of the OX40 agonist ivuxolimab. This chain links TRBV6-1 with TRBJ1-1, with 9 bases fitting TRBD1. CDR3 DNA sequence: TGTGCCAGCACTTCGACAGGGGGCACTGAAGCTTTCTTT. This gives the protein CASTSTGGTEAFF.